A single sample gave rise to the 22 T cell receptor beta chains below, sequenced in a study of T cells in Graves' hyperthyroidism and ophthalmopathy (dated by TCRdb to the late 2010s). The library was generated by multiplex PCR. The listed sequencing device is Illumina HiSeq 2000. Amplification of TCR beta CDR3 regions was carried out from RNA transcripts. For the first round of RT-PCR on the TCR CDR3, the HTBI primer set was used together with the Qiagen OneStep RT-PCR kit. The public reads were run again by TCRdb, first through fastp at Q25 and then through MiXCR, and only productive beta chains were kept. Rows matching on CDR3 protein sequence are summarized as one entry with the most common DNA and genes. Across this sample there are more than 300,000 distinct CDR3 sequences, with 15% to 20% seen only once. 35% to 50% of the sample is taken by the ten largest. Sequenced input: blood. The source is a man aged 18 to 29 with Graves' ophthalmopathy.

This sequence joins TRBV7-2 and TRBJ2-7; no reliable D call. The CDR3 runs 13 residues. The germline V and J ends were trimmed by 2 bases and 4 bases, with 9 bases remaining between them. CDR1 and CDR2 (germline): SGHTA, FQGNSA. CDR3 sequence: CASSLTDAYEQYF. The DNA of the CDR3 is TGTGCCAGCAGCTTAACAGACGCATACGAGCAGTACTTC.

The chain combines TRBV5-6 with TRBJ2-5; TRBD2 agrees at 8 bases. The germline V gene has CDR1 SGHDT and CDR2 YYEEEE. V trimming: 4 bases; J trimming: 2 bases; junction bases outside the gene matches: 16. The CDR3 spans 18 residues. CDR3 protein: CASSVDAESGGPQETQYF. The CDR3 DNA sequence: TGTGCCAGCAGCGTAGATGCGGAAAGCGGGGGACCACAAGAGACCCAGTACTTC.

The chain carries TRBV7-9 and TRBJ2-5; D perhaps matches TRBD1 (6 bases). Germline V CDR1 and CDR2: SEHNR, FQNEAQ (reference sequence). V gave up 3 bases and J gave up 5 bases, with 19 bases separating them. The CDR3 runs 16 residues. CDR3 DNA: TGTGCCAGCAGCTTGGTCAGGGGAAGGGCGAGGGAGACCCAGTACTTC. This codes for CASSLVRGRARETQYF.

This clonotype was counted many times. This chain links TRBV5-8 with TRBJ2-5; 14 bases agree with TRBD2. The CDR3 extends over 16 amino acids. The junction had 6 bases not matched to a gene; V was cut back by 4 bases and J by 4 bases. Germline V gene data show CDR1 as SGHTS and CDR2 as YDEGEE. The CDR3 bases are TGTGCCAGCAGCCCCCGGACTAGCGGGGGGTCAGAGACCCAGTACTTC. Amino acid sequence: CASSPRTSGGSETQYF.

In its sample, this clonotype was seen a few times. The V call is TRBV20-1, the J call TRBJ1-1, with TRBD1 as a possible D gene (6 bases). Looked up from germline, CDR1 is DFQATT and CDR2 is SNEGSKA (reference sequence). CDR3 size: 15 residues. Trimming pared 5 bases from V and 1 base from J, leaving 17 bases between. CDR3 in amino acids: CSAPHPGHKNTEAFF. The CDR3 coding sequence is TGCAGTGCTCCCCACCCGGGACACAAGAACACTGAAGCTTTCTTT.

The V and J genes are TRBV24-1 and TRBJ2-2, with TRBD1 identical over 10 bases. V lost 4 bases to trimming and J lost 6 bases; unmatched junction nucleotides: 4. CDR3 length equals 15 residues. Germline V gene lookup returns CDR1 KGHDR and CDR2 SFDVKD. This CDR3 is CATSENGQGAGELFF. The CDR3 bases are TGTGCCACCAGTGAGAATGGACAGGGGGCCGGGGAGCTGTTTTTT.

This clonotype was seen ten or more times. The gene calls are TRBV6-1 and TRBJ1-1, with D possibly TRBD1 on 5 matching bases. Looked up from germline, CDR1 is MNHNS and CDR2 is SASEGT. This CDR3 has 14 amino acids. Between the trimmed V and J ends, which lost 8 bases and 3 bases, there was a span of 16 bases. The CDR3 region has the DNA TGTGCCAGCTTTGTCAGGGCGGTTGACACTGAAGCTTTCTTT. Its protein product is CASFVRAVDTEAFF.

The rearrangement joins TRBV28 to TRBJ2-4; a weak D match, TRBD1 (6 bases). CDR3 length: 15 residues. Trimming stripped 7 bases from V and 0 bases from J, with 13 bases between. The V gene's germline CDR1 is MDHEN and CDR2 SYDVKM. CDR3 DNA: TGTGCCAGCACCCCAGGGGCCGTAGCCAAAAACATTCAGTACTTC. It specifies CASTPGAVAKNIQYF.

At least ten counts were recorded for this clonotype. CDR3 sequence reads: CASSRGSTSYNEQFF. The CDR3, as DNA: TGTGCCAGTTCCAGGGGATCTACGTCCTACAATGAGCAGTTCTTC. The chain joins TRBV2 to TRBJ2-1; D is possibly TRBD1 (6 bases). The CDR3 sequence is 15 residues long. The V end was cut by 9 bases, the J end by 1 base, with 16 bases between. Per the germline V gene, CDR1 is SNHLY and CDR2 is FYNNEI.

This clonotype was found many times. This CDR3 is CASSLTKNYGYTF. CDR3 DNA: TGTGCCAGCAGTTTAACGAAGAACTATGGCTACACCTTC. The chain combines TRBV12-3 or TRBV12-4 with TRBJ1-2; D not certain. There are 13 residues in the CDR3. The V and J ends lost 2 bases and 2 bases respectively, with 6 bases between them.

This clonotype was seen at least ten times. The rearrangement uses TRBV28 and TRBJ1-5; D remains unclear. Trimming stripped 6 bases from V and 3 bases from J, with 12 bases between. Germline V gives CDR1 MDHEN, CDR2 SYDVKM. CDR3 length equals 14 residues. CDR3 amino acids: CASRLGHFNQPQHF. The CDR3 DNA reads TGTGCCAGCAGGTTAGGGCACTTCAATCAGCCCCAGCATTTT.

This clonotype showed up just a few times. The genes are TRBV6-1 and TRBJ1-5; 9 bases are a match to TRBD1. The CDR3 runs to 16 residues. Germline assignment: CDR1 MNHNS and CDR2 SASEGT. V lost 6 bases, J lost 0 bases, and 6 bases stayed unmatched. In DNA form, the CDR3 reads TGTGCCAGCAGGCCGGGACAGGGATATAGCAATCAGCCCCAGCATTTT. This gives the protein CASRPGQGYSNQPQHF.

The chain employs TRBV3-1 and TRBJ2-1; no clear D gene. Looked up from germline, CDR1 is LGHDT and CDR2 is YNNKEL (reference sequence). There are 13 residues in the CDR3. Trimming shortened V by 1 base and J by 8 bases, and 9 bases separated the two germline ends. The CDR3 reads CASSQGFGDEQFF. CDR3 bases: TGTGCCAGCAGCCAAGGTTTCGGTGATGAGCAGTTCTTC.

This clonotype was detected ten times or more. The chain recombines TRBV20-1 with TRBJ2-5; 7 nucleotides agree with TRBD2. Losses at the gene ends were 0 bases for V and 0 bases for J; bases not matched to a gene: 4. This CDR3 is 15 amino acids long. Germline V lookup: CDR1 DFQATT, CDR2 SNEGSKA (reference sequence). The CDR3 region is CSARERGGNQETQYF. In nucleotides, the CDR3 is TGCAGTGCTAGAGAGAGGGGAGGGAACCAAGAGACCCAGTACTTC.

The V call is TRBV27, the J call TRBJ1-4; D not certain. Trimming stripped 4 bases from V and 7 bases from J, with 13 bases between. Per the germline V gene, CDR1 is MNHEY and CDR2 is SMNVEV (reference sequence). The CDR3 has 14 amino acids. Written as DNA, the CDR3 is TGTGCCAGCAGTTCACAGCCCCGGGCTGAAAAACTGTTTTTT. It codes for CASSSQPRAEKLFF.

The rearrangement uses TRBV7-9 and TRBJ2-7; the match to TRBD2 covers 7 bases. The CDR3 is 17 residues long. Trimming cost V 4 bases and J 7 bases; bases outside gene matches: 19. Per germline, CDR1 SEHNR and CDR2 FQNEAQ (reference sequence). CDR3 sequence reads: CASSSAPLAALSEEQYF. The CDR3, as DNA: TGTGCCAGCAGCTCCGCCCCTCTAGCGGCCCTGTCGGAGGAGCAGTACTTC.

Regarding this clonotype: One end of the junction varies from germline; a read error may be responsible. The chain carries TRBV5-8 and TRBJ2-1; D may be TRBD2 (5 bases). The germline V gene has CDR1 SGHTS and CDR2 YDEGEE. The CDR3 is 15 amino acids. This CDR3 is CASNLRGRAGDEQFF. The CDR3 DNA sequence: TGTGCCAGCAACTTGCGTGGTAGGGCCGGGGATGAGCAGTTCTTC.

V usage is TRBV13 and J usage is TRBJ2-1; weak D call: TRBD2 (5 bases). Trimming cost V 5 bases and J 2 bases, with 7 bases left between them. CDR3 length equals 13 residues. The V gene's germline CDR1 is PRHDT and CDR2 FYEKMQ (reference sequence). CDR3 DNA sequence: TGTGCCAGCAGCCGACTAACCTACAATGAGCAGTTCTTC. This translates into CASSRLTYNEQFF.

The CDR3, as DNA: TGTGCCAGCAACGGGGGGGCGGGGGGGCTGAAGACCCAGTACTTC. Protein: CASNGGAGGLKTQYF. The chain recombines TRBV2 with TRBJ2-5, with 9 bases aligning to TRBD2. J was trimmed by 6 bases and V by 7 bases; bases with no gene match: 12. Germline CDR1 SNHLY, CDR2 FYNNEI. There are 15 residues in the CDR3.

The CDR3, as DNA: TGTGCCAGCAGTGGGGGCCCCGGAACTGAAGCTTTCTTT. Its translation: CASSGGPGTEAFF. V usage is TRBV2 and J usage is TRBJ1-1; perhaps TRBD1 as D (5 bases). The V and J ends lost 4 bases and 5 bases respectively, with 11 bases between them. The CDR3 contains 13 residues. Germline V gene sequence: CDR1 SNHLY, CDR2 FYNNEI.

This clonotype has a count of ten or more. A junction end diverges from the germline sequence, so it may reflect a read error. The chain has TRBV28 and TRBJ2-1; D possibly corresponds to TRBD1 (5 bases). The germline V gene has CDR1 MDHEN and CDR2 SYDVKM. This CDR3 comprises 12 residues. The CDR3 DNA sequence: TGTGCCAGCAGTTTATCGCCACAGGAGCCGTTCTTC. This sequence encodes CASSLSPQEPFF.

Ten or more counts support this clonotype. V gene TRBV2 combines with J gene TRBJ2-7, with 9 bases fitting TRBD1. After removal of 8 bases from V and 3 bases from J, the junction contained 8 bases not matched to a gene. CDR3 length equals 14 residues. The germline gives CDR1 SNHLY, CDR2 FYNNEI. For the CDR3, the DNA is TGTGCCAGCGCCACCGGGACAGGGTTCTACGAGCAGTACTTC. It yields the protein CASATGTGFYEQYF. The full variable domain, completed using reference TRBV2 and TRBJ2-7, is EPEVTQTPSHQVTQMGQEVILRCVPISNHLYFYWYRQILGQKVEFLVSFYNNEISEKSEIFDDQFSVERPDGSNFTLKIRSTKLEDSAMYFCASATGTGFYEQYFGPGTRLTVT.